This passage covers 15 T cell receptor beta chains from one sample sequenced in a study of identical twins. TCRdb analysed the 5' RACE reads with MiXCR anew, one entry per CDR3 protein. In the table there are about 550,000 distinct CDR3 sequences, about a fifth of which are singletons. These same records also appear under a second study, on yellow fever vaccine responses in identical twins.

Sequencing was performed on CD4+ T cells sorted from blood. The receptors stem from a woman aged 18-29 years in good health.

This clonotype was recorded a few times. The chain uses TRBV2 and TRBJ2-6; D might be TRBD1 (5 bases). The germline V and J ends were trimmed by 6 bases and 4 bases, with 13 bases remaining between them. There are 15 residues in the CDR3. Germline V gene lookup returns CDR1 SNHLY and CDR2 FYNNEI. CDR3 sequence (DNA): TGTGCCAGCAGGGTGGAAGGGGTAGGGGCCAACGTCCTGACTTTC. It is translated as CASRVEGVGANVLTF.

The chain couples TRBV7-2 to TRBJ1-4; D is ambiguous. CDR3 length equals 15 residues. Germline loops: CDR1 SGHTA, CDR2 FQGNSA. The V and J ends lost 1 base and 1 base respectively, with 7 bases between them. The DNA for the CDR3 is TGTGCCAGCAGCTTAGGTGGCTTAACTAATGAAAAACTGTTTTTT. Translated, it gives CASSLGGLTNEKLFF.

This clonotype was picked up a small number of times. Its ends do not fully match the called genes, so a read error is possible. The chain is built from TRBV18 and TRBJ1-5; D is undetermined. The germline CDR1 and CDR2 sequences are KGHSH and LQKENI. This CDR3 has 13 amino acids. CDR3 nucleotide sequence: TGTGCCAGCTCACCGGACGGAAATCAGGCCCAGCATTTT. Protein: CASSPDGNQAQHF.

CDR3 in amino acids: CASSDSSFKRTGELFF. CDR3 coding DNA: TGTGCCAGCAGTGATTCGTCATTTAAGAGAACCGGGGAGCTGTTTTTT. This sequence joins TRBV6-4 and TRBJ2-2; D not resolved. Per the germline V gene, CDR1 is MRHNA and CDR2 is SNTAGT. V was pared by 3 bases and J by 5 bases, with 16 bases between. This CDR3 is built from 16 residues.

The V and J genes are TRBV7-2 and TRBJ1-5, with a possible D match to TRBD1 (5 bases). This CDR3 is built from 16 residues. Germline V lookup: CDR1 SGHTA, CDR2 FQGNSA. Trimming cost V 1 base and J 2 bases, with 12 bases left between them. This CDR3 reads CASSLVTGQGNQPQHF. CDR3 nucleotide sequence: TGTGCCAGCAGCTTAGTTACGGGGCAGGGCAATCAGCCCCAGCATTTT.

This sequence joins TRBV15 and TRBJ1-4; D not certain. The V and J ends lost 4 bases and 3 bases respectively, with 9 bases between them. CDR3 length equals 14 residues. CDR1 is LNHNV and CDR2 is YYDKDF in the germline V gene (reference sequence). The CDR3 spells CATSTRAANEKLFF. The CDR3 DNA reads TGTGCCACCAGCACGAGGGCGGCTAATGAAAAACTGTTTTTT.

This clonotype has only a few counts. The chain employs TRBV20-1 and TRBJ2-5; the D is unclear. The CDR3 runs 11 residues. CDR1 DFQATT and CDR2 SNEGSKA come from the germline V gene (reference sequence). V was pared by 3 bases and J by 2 bases, with 4 bases between. In DNA, the CDR3 is TGCAGTGCTAGGCCGCAAGAGACCCAGTACTTC. It is translated as CSARPQETQYF.

The J gene is TRBJ2-1, the V gene TRBV20-1, with D tentatively TRBD2 (5 bases). CDR1 DFQATT and CDR2 SNEGSKA come from the germline V gene (reference sequence). V lost 5 bases, J lost 1 base, and 12 bases lay in between. CDR3 length equals 14 residues. The DNA of the CDR3 is TGCAGTGCTGCCCGACTACCTTCCTACAATGAGCAGTTCTTC. It yields the protein CSAARLPSYNEQFF.

This rearrangement joins TRBV11-3 to TRBJ2-1; 11 nucleotides align to TRBD2. The CDR3 is 16 residues long. After removal of 5 bases from V and 8 bases from J, the junction contained 11 bases not matched to a gene. The germline CDR1 and CDR2 sequences are SGHNT and YENEEA. The CDR3 nucleotides are TGTGCCAGCAGCCGAGTAGCGGGAGGGTATTCCGATGAGCAGTTCTTC. Protein product: CASSRVAGGYSDEQFF.

The chain recombines TRBV28 with TRBJ1-5; 7 bases line up with TRBD1. Germline values: CDR1 MDHEN, CDR2 SYDVKM. The junction had 6 bases not matched to a gene; V was cut back by 10 bases and J by 6 bases. The CDR3 consists of 12 residues. CDR3 sequence: CAITGAGQPQHF. As DNA, the CDR3 is TGTGCCATCACAGGGGCTGGTCAGCCCCAGCATTTT. Drawing the rest from reference TRBV28 and TRBJ1-5, the complete variable domain is DVKVTQSSRYLVKRTGEKVFLECVQDMDHENMFWYRQDPGLGLRLIYFSYDVKMKEKGDIPEGYSVSREKKERFSLILESASTNQTSMYLCAITGAGQPQHFGDGTRLSIL.

A few counts support this clonotype. V usage is TRBV5-6 and J usage is TRBJ1-2, with no clear D. Trimming cost V 1 base and J 6 bases, with 10 bases left between them. CDR1 is SGHDT and CDR2 is YYEEEE in the germline V gene. This CDR3 contains 13 residues. This chain's CDR3 is CASSLYPNDGYTF. The CDR3 bases are TGTGCCAGCAGCTTGTACCCAAACGATGGCTACACCTTC. Full variable domain (remainder filled in from reference TRBV5-6 and TRBJ1-2): DAGVTQSPTHLIKTRGQQVTLRCSPKSGHDTVSWYQQALGQGPQFIFQYYEEEERQRGNFPDRFSGHQFPNYSSELNVNALLLGDSALYLCASSLYPNDGYTFGSGTRLTVV.

This clonotype appeared a single time. The V gene is TRBV5-1, the J gene TRBJ2-5; D might be TRBD1 (5 bases). The germline V gene encodes CDR1 SGHRS and CDR2 YFSETQ. V lost 0 bases, J lost 5 bases, and 11 bases lay in between. The CDR3 has 14 amino acids. This CDR3 reads CASSLEGQGETQYF. CDR3 coding DNA: TGCGCCAGCAGCTTGGAGGGTCAGGGTGAGACCCAGTACTTC.

The J gene is TRBJ2-2, the V gene TRBV20-1; TRBD2 might be the D (5 bases). Germline CDR1 DFQATT, CDR2 SNEGSKA (reference sequence). Trimming took 6 bases from V and 2 from J, leaving 10 bases between them. This CDR3 has 13 residues. CDR3 residues: CSAASPNTGELFF. CDR3 DNA: TGCAGTGCAGCTAGCCCTAACACCGGGGAGCTGTTTTTT.

The chain combines TRBV11-1 with TRBJ2-3; possibly TRBD1 for D (6 bases). The CDR3 has 15 residues. Trimming left V 4 bases short and J 3 bases short, with 14 bases between. The germline gives CDR1 SGHAT, CDR2 FQDESV (reference sequence). CDR3 coding DNA: TGTGCCAGCAGCTCAACCAGGGGCAGGACAGATACGCAGTATTTT. Its translation: CASSSTRGRTDTQYF.

The V gene is TRBV5-1, the J gene TRBJ2-3; 9 nucleotides match TRBD2. Losses at the gene ends were 1 base for V and 7 bases for J; bases not matched to a gene: 7. The CDR3 extends over 15 amino acids. Per the germline V gene, CDR1 is SGHRS and CDR2 is YFSETQ. The CDR3 is CASSLLGLAYNTQYF. The CDR3 DNA is TGCGCCAGCAGCTTGCTGGGACTAGCTTATAATACGCAGTATTTT.